What follows are 7 T cell receptor beta chains derived from one specimen sequenced in a study of T cells in Graves' hyperthyroidism and ophthalmopathy. Using RNA transcripts as the source, TCR beta CDR3 regions were amplified. The HTBI primer set drove a first-round RT-PCR of the TCR CDR3. TCRdb processed the multiplex PCR reads anew with MiXCR; each CDR3 protein has one entry. The sample yields about 700,000 distinct CDR3 sequences, 45% seen once. Sequenced material: peripheral blood or thyroid tissue (not recorded which). These receptors originate from an adult man with Graves' disease, either hyperthyroidism or ophthalmopathy (not recorded which).

There are many counts of this clonotype. J is TRBJ1-6 and V is TRBV7-2; a weak D match, TRBD1 (6 bases). The CDR3 spans 15 residues. Trimming left V 5 bases short and J 7 bases short, with 15 bases between. CDR1 is SGHTA, CDR2 FQGNSA, per germline. The CDR3 spells CASSVYRVSNSPLHF. The CDR3 nucleotides are TGTGCCAGCAGCGTATACAGGGTCTCAAATTCACCCCTCCACTTT.

J is TRBJ2-7 and V is TRBV12-3 or TRBV12-4, with a weak D call TRBD2 (5 bases). V was cut by 6 bases and J by 0 bases, with 12 bases left in between. CDR3 length: 14 amino acids. In DNA, the CDR3 is TGTGCCAGCAGCCCGGGAAGACCCTCCTACGAGCAGTACTTC. Its protein is CASSPGRPSYEQYF.

This clonotype occurred many times. The gene calls are TRBV25-1 and TRBJ1-4; D gene ambiguous. The CDR3 covers 15 residues. The germline V gene has CDR1 MGHDK and CDR2 SYGVNS. V was clipped by 0 bases and J by 0 bases, with 5 bases between them. The CDR3 nucleotides are TGTGCCAGCAGTGAATACGCAGCAACTAATGAAAAACTGTTTTTT. Its protein is CASSEYAATNEKLFF.

The chain employs TRBV24-1 and TRBJ1-4, with 7 nucleotides matching TRBD1. The CDR3 consists of 14 residues. CDR1 is KGHDR and CDR2 is SFDVKD in the germline V gene. V lost 6 bases, J lost 7 bases, and 7 bases stayed unmatched. In DNA, the CDR3 is TGTGCCACCAGTAAACAGGGGCGCGGTGAAAAACTGTTTTTT. Amino acid sequence: CATSKQGRGEKLFF.

This clonotype was counted many times. This chain joins TRBV24-1 and TRBJ2-5, with a possible D match to TRBD2 (5 bases). Trimming removed 0 bases from V and 5 bases from J, with 6 bases in between. This CDR3 region has 13 residues. The germline V gene encodes CDR1 KGHDR and CDR2 SFDVKD. This chain's CDR3 is CATSDLRGETQYF. The CDR3 bases are TGTGCCACCAGTGATTTGCGGGGTGAGACCCAGTACTTC.

Details on this clonotype: Because the CDR3 is missing its conserved closing phenylalanine or tryptophan, this is likely a read error. V usage is TRBV20-1 and J usage is TRBJ2-5; the D is unclear. Trimming stripped 5 bases from V and 4 bases from J, with 20 bases between. This CDR3 has 15 residues. The germline gives CDR1 DFQATT, CDR2 SNEGSKA (reference sequence). The CDR3: CSASHSRANIETQYC. The CDR3 DNA follows: TGCAGTGCTTCCCATTCCCGGGCCAATATAGAGACCCAGTACTGC.

This clonotype was recorded at least ten times. The chain uses TRBV7-2 and TRBJ1-3; no firm D call. Germline V CDR1 and CDR2: SGHTA, FQGNSA. The CDR3 is 14 residues long. Trimming removed 2 bases at V and 2 bases at J, with 7 bases between. The CDR3 spells CASSLSVTGNTIYF. The CDR3 nucleotides are TGTGCCAGCAGCTTATCGGTTACTGGAAACACCATATATTTT.